Listed below are T cell receptor beta chains from one sample, sequenced in a study of blood T cell repertoires in COVID-19. Sequenced by immunoSEQ multiplex PCR; TCRdb stores in-frame clones only, minus some. This sample has around 59,000 clones, with less than 85% found just once. The sample consisted of peripheral blood. These receptors were obtained from a human donor in a cohort sampled during active COVID-19. CDR3s include the opening cysteine and the closing phenylalanine or tryptophan. A D gene is named only where the DNA matches it firmly. Only part of the rows carry a size: once, few, many, or a class if the clone is expanded.

TGTGCCAGCAGCTTCCTAGACGGAAACACCATATATTTT	CASSFLDGNTIYF	TRBJ1-3	TRBV11-2	NA	NA
TGTGCCAGCCTCCCCCTTGGGGTCCAGGGGCGACCCTTCACCGGGGAGCTGTTTTTT	CASLPLGVQGRPFTGELFF	TRBJ2-2	TRBV28	NA	NA
TGTGCCAGCAGCCATCTCTTGACTAGCGCGGCCTACGAGCAGTACTTC	CASSHLLTSAAYEQYF	TRBJ2-7	TRBV14	NA	TRBD2
TGTGCCAGTAGTATCGGGACAGCAATGGGACTGTTTTTT	CASSIGTAMGLFF	TRBJ1-4	TRBV19	NA	TRBD1
TGTGCCAGCAGCTCAAACAGGGGGGGCTACACTGAAGCTTTCTTT	CASSSNRGGYTEAFF	TRBJ1-1	TRBV7-2	once	TRBD1
TGTGCCAGCAGTTTTACGGGAGGGTACGAGCAGTACTTC	CASSFTGGYEQYF	TRBJ2-7	TRBV27	few	TRBD2
TGTGCCAGCAGTTTAACGAGCGAGCAGTTCTTC	CASSLTSEQFF	TRBJ2-1	TRBV6-2/TRBV6-3	NA	NA
TGTGCCAGCAGCAAAGAGGGGGGACCCTACCAACTAGCGGGAGGGGACAATGAGCAGTTCTTC	CASSKEGGPYQLAGGDNEQFF	TRBJ2-1	TRBV21-1	NA	NA
TGTGCCAGCAGTGGGGAGAGCACAGATACGCAGTATTTT	CASSGESTDTQYF	TRBJ2-3	TRBV2	few	NA
TGTGCCAGCAGCGCCCCTTCTGGCGGCTACACCTTC	CASSAPSGGYTF	TRBJ1-2	TRBV6-5	NA	NA
TGTGCCAGCAGCCAAGATAACGGGAGATCACCCCTCCACTTT	CASSQDNGRSPLHF	TRBJ1-6	TRBV3-1/TRBV3-2	NA	NA
TGCAGTGCTAGTGGATCTGACAGGGGCTCAAGGAGCTCCTATAATTCACCCCTCCACTTT	CSASGSDRGSRSSYNSPLHF	TRBJ1-6	TRBV20-1	NA	TRBD1
TGTGCCAGCAGCCGCCAAACTACTAGCGGGAGTTTCTACGAGCAGTACTTC	CASSRQTTSGSFYEQYF	TRBJ2-7	TRBV28	few	TRBD2
TGTGCCAGCAGTTACACGACAGGGGGCACCGGGGAGCTGTTTTTT	CASSYTTGGTGELFF	TRBJ2-2	TRBV6-5	NA	TRBD1
TGTGCCAGCAGTTTAGCGGGGACCAATCAGCCCCAGCATTTT	CASSLAGTNQPQHF	TRBJ1-5	TRBV27	NA	NA
TGTGCCAGCAGAGACAGCACTGAAGCTTTCTTT	CASRDSTEAFF	TRBJ1-1	TRBV9	NA	NA
TGTGCCAGCAGCCCCTTATGGGAGAGCTACGAGCAGTACTTC	CASSPLWESYEQYF	TRBJ2-7	TRBV3-1/TRBV3-2	few	NA
TGTGCCAGCAGCTTAGTGGGCGGGAACTCCTACAATGAGCAGTTCTTC	CASSLVGGNSYNEQFF	TRBJ2-1	TRBV7-2	few	NA
TGTGCCAGCAGTTCTGAGTTCTACGAGCAGTACTTC	CASSSEFYEQYF	TRBJ2-7	TRBV27	NA	NA
TGTGCCACCAGCGGACTATACCTAGCGGGTCCCGATGAGCAGTTCTTC	CATSGLYLAGPDEQFF	TRBJ2-1	TRBV15	NA	TRBD2
TGTGCCAGCAGCCCCCAGCGGGCCTCCTACGAGCAGTACTTC	CASSPQRASYEQYF	TRBJ2-7	TRBV5-6	NA	NA
TGTGCCAGCAGGTTGGGTGGGGGGACGAATGAGCAGTTCTTC	CASRLGGGTNEQFF	TRBJ2-1	TRBV5-4	NA	NA
TGTGCCAGCAGTCCGCCGACAGGGGATGAAGCTTTCTTT	CASSPPTGDEAFF	TRBJ1-1	TRBV6-6	NA	TRBD1
TGTGCCAGCAATACAGGGAACACTGAAGCTTTCTTT	CASNTGNTEAFF	TRBJ1-1	TRBV6-5	NA	NA
TGTGCCAGCAGTTACCGGCGGGTCTTTAATTCACCCCTCCACTTT	CASSYRRVFNSPLHF	TRBJ1-6	TRBV6-5	NA	NA
TGCAGCGTTGAAAGGTCAGGGGGTAGCACAGATACGCAGTATTTT	CSVERSGGSTDTQYF	TRBJ2-3	TRBV29-1	NA	TRBD1
TGTGCCAGCAGCGCTAGCGGGAGTGAGACCCAGTACTTC	CASSASGSETQYF	TRBJ2-5	TRBV9	NA	TRBD2
TGTGCCAGCAGAACGACAGTGCAAGGGTCACCCCTCCACTTT	CASRTTVQGSPLHF	TRBJ1-6	TRBV28	NA	NA
TGTGCCAGCAACCCGGGTGGCGGGAGGGGGTACAATGAGCAGTTCTTC	CASNPGGGRGYNEQFF	TRBJ2-1	TRBV6-6	NA	TRBD2
TGTGCCTGGAGAAGCTCCGTCGAGCAGTTCTTC	CAWRSSVEQFF	TRBJ2-1	TRBV30	once	NA
TGTGCCAGCAGTTACGTCCGGGACAGGCACTACGAGCAGTACTTC	CASSYVRDRHYEQYF	TRBJ2-7	TRBV6-5	NA	TRBD1
TGTGCCAGCAGTTCACCGCTAGTAATTGGCACAGATACGCAGTATTTT	CASSSPLVIGTDTQYF	TRBJ2-3	TRBV6-6	NA	NA
TGCGCCAGCAAAGGCAACGGAGGAGGCACAGATACGCAGTATTTT	CASKGNGGGTDTQYF	TRBJ2-3	TRBV10-1	NA	NA
TGTGCCAGCAGGTATGAGGGCACAGATACGCAGTATTTT	CASRYEGTDTQYF	TRBJ2-3	TRBV28	NA	NA
TGTGCCAGCAGTACCACAGGGTACACTGAAGCTTTCTTT	CASSTTGYTEAFF	TRBJ1-1	TRBV6-2/TRBV6-3	NA	NA
TGTGCCAGCAGCTCCACCGTAGCGGGAGGTTCCTACAATGAGCAGTTCTTC	CASSSTVAGGSYNEQFF	TRBJ2-1	TRBV7-3	NA	TRBD2
TGTGCCAGCAGTTTAAATTGGGCAGGGGAAAGGTACGAGCAGTACTTC	CASSLNWAGERYEQYF	TRBJ2-7	TRBV28	once	NA
TGTGCCAGCAGACCCCAGTTCGGAGGGTCCTACAATGAGCAGTTCTTC	CASRPQFGGSYNEQFF	TRBJ2-1	TRBV28	once	NA
TGTGCCAGCAGGAAGACAGGGGGAACCGGGGAGCTGTTTTTT	CASRKTGGTGELFF	TRBJ2-2	TRBV6-4	once	TRBD1
TGTGCCAGCAGCTCCCTAGCGGGAGGCCTGGATGAGCAGTTCTTC	CASSSLAGGLDEQFF	TRBJ2-1	TRBV7-8	NA	TRBD2
TGTGCCAGCAGCCAAGATAGATCGCACAGGGGGCTGGACGAGCAGTACTTC	CASSQDRSHRGLDEQYF	TRBJ2-7	TRBV14	NA	TRBD1
TGTGCCAGCAGTTCCTTCGTAGAAGTCAGGGACTTC	CASSSFVEVRDF	TRBJ2-4	TRBV12-3/TRBV12-4	once	NA
TGTGCCAGCAGCCAAGAGCAGGGGGCAGGAGAAAAACTGTTTTTT	CASSQEQGAGEKLFF	TRBJ1-4	TRBV14	NA	TRBD1
TGTGCCAGCAGTCCCCGGGGACTAGCGGGAGGTATCGCAGATACGCAGTATTTT	CASSPRGLAGGIADTQYF	TRBJ2-3	TRBV6-6	NA	TRBD2
TGTGCCAGCAGCTGGGGACTAGCGGGACGGGAGACCCAGTACTTC	CASSWGLAGRETQYF	TRBJ2-5	TRBV7-9	NA	TRBD2
TGCAGCGTTGTAACAGGGGTCCCGGAGACCCAGTACTTC	CSVVTGVPETQYF	TRBJ2-5	TRBV29-1	NA	TRBD1
TGTGCCACCAGCGCTGGACAGGGGGCAATAGATACGCAGTATTTT	CATSAGQGAIDTQYF	TRBJ2-3	TRBV24-1	NA	TRBD1
TGTGCCAGTGGCTCGGGGGGAGGGGCCAAGTACTTC	CASGSGGGAKYF	TRBJ2-7	TRBV19	NA	TRBD2
TGTGCCAGCAGCCAAGCATTCCGGGAGGGTAAAGGCGAGCAGTACTTC	CASSQAFREGKGEQYF	TRBJ2-7	TRBV3-1/TRBV3-2	NA	TRBD2
TGTGCCAGCAGCTTAGCGGGGGCAATCAATCAGCCCCAGCATTTT	CASSLAGAINQPQHF	TRBJ1-5	TRBV7-2	NA	NA
TGTGCCAGCAGCCCCCGTAGCCTAACCCAAGAGACCCAGTACTTC	CASSPRSLTQETQYF	TRBJ2-5	TRBV5-6	NA	NA
TGTGCCAGTGAGGGGACTTCTCTATACAATGAGCAGTTCTTC	CASEGTSLYNEQFF	TRBJ2-1	TRBV2	NA	NA
TGTGCCACCAGCATCGGAGACAGGGGAAACAATGAGCAGTTCTTC	CATSIGDRGNNEQFF	TRBJ2-1	TRBV15	NA	TRBD1
TGTGCCAGTAGCAACTCAGGGTTTCGCTCTGGAAACACCATATATTTT	CASSNSGFRSGNTIYF	TRBJ1-3	TRBV19	few	NA
TGTGCCACCAGTGAAAGGGGGCCGTACAATGAGCAGTTCTTC	CATSERGPYNEQFF	TRBJ2-1	TRBV24-1	NA	TRBD1
TGCGCCAGCAGCCAAGAAACCGGCTCCTACAATGAGCAGTTCTTC	CASSQETGSYNEQFF	TRBJ2-1	TRBV4-1	NA	NA
TGTGCCAGCAGTTACTCTCCAGGGGCGGCCTACGAGCAGTACTTC	CASSYSPGAAYEQYF	TRBJ2-7	TRBV6-5	NA	NA